This T cell receptor (beta chain) was recorded in a study of blood T cells in healthy people across ages. Combining a sample-barcoded 5' primer with a J-beta primer mix, a second PCR ran for roughly 6 to 11 cycles. Tags on each cDNA molecule came from a template-switch adaptor with 12 random nucleotides. A minimum of 2.5 million CDR3-containing paired-end reads was obtained for each sample. TCRdb re-derived calls from the 5' RACE reads in MiXCR, one entry per CDR3 protein. The sample has roughly 1,800,000 distinct CDR3 sequences; around 50% are singletons. V lost 7 bases and J lost 0, with 11 bases in between. This CDR3 is built from 14 residues. Germline CDR1 is SGHAT and CDR2 is FQNNGV.

Sequenced: blood. The clonotype originates from a woman aged 40 to 49 in good health. The genes are TRBV11-2 and TRBJ2-3; either TRBD1 or TRBD2 may fit D (5 bases each). CDR3 DNA: TGTGCCAGCAACCTCTGGGGGAGCACAGATACGCAGTATTTT. Protein product: CASNLWGSTDTQYF.